This entry describes one T cell receptor beta chain. What it binds is not known. Separate from the approximately 600-subject first cohort was the 120-subject validation cohort, to which the donors belonged. The sample comes from a study of cytomegalovirus exposure and HLA in healthy donors. Looking at the study overall: The approximately 670 first-cohort repertoires and the roughly 120 validation repertoires shared the same platform, a later analysis reported.

The repertoire was sequenced with immunoSEQ multiplex PCR; TCRdb's copy has only in-frame clones and lacks some. Of about 120,000 clones in the sample, 86% were seen once. This CDR3 spans 13 amino acids. J gave up 6 bases and V 1 base, and 3 bases lay outside the gene matches. Germline lookup yields CDR1 SQVTM and CDR2 ANQGSEA. Study observations and caveats: The classifier reportedly diagnosed cytomegalovirus status with high sensitivity and specificity. The authors enumerated roughly 180 TCR beta chains as linked to cytomegalovirus.

The chain joins TRBV29-1 to TRBJ2-3; 8 nucleotides align to TRBD2. Sequencing was carried out using PBMCs. The receptor was derived from a man between 18 and 35 years old in good health and CMV-seronegative. The CDR3 protein is CSVEVGTSDTQYF. The CDR3 DNA sequence: TGCAGCGTTGAAGTTGGGACTAGTGATACGCAGTATTTT.